This T cell receptor (beta chain) is from a study of cytomegalovirus exposure and HLA in healthy donors listed by TCRdb under 2017. Some background on the complete study: An earlier analysis of about 530 of the donors reported 276 Gb of sequence data and 95 million to 130 million unique TCR beta sequences obtained from about 179 million T cells. Among 398 genotyped donors of the cohort, an average of around 240,000 unique TCR beta nucleotide sequences were sequenced per donor, roughly a sixth of them non-productive. Typing coverage differed by locus: A, B, C, DRB1 and DQB1 were typed in roughly 620-640 donors, DQA1 in approximately 520, DPA1 in around 580, and DPB1 in 472. Class I and class II HLA loci were covered by the typing at four-digit resolution. Rather than drawing on any new phenotypic data, the later analysis identified candidate immune exposures from TCR beta sequences and the way those sequences occurred across donors. In a later genetic analysis, genome-wide SNP genotypes for about 65% of the roughly 700 donors were used, and that subset was treated as a discovery cohort. An early release covering roughly 640 HLA-typed donors comprised 250 to 350 gigabases of sequencing data and roughly 86 million unique TCR sequences. An earlier analysis of around 580 of the donors used high-throughput TCR beta sequencing to judge whether each TCR beta V gene segment behaved as functional or pseudogenic. To predict cytomegalovirus infection status, the study brought together high-throughput TCR immunosequencing, statistical association of individual TCRs with disease status, and machine learning. Donor age, sex, ethnicity and CMV serostatus were compiled alongside the repertoire data. All discovery cohort repertoires had been generated on a single sequencing platform. Besides the first cohort of roughly 660 subjects, a separate validation cohort made up of 90 to 150 different subjects was used. A later analysis re-analyzed previously published TCR beta repertoires from roughly 630 donors and added high-resolution HLA genotyping to study TCR occurrence patterns. The T cell repertoires of 666 subjects were profiled by immunosequencing and related to cytomegalovirus serostatus. The genetic ancestry cluster associated with self-reported Caucasian donors included 65% to 90% of the roughly 390 genotyped donors. Roughly 5 DR-DQ haplotypes were treated as single units for association and clustering because of strong linkage in the cohort. The study aimed to test whether cataloging public T cell receptors could reveal signatures of past pathogen exposure. The investigation overall reported the following: According to a later genetic analysis, donors in an Asian-associated ancestry cluster had fewer N-insertions in productive TCRs than the roughly 660-donor mean. A later analysis found that most CMV-associated TCR beta chains appeared HLA-restricted, with HLA associations seemingly driven largely by CMV exposure. In a later analysis, HLA-associated TCR beta chains showed more clonal expansion and lower generation probabilities than non-associated chains that were equally common. The earlier analysis of about 600 of the donors excluded 15 to 20 rarely observed V segments, including chromosome 9 orphons, because counts were too low. In a later analysis, several top co-occurrence clusters were reported to appear linked to parvovirus B19, influenza, CMV and Epstein-Barr virus. The classifier was reported to diagnose cytomegalovirus status with high specificity and sensitivity in both the original cohort and the validation cohort. A later analysis found that TCR association rates varied across HLA loci, with DRB1 alleles showing the most associated TCRs and HLA-C alleles the fewest. Linkage disequilibrium might explain the correlated functional status among segregating V segments, but an unknown experimental factor could not be excluded. For the cohort, immune exposure information was limited to CMV serostatus. The sequencing pipeline was judged likely to have produced a cluster of highly shared sequence variants as a technical artifact. According to the authors, the approach could potentially be generalized to other disease states and immunological phenotypes. When HLA alleles, especially DR and DQ, strongly co-occurred, attributing TCR associations to individual alleles was difficult. Most TCR sequences were seen in very few donors, while some public TCRs were found in many individuals. The study gave a list of 150 to 200 TCR beta chains associated with cytomegalovirus. An earlier analysis of several hundred of the donors showed that most TCR beta V segments appeared in productive rearrangements either about 90% or about 30% of the time, which broadly matched IMGT annotations. A few of the identified cytomegalovirus-associated TCR beta chains were confirmed in vitro to be specific for cytomegalovirus antigens. In a later analysis, some 17,000 TCR beta sequences were associated with specific HLA alleles at a false discovery rate of 0.05. Some IMGT-functional V segments, including TRBV6-2 and TRBV6-3, could not be told apart with the 87-base-pair reads, so those segments were excluded. Roughly uniform sequencing depth across donors was assumed in presence/absence analyses, although this assumption may not hold. Because HLA typing was missing for some donors at each locus, association tests included only the typed subset. This cohort had only TCR beta chains sequenced, and the lack of alpha or paired-chain data limited which features could be detected. A later genetic analysis associated a missense DCLRE1C variant with V-gene and J-gene trimming of TCR beta chains, and an independent cohort replicated the association. A further reported finding was that TCR beta sequences accurately predicted the HLA-A and HLA-B alleles for most subjects in the first cohort.

From a lookup of the germline V gene, CDR1 and CDR2 are SGHDT and YYEEEE. Trimming leaves V shorter by 4 bases and J shorter by 0 bases, with the junction holding 7 bases beyond the gene matches. The CDR3, cysteine through phenylalanine, is 16 amino acids long. Only CDR3 DNA remains: 48 bases, in frame from the first base. In total, just over 650 healthy bone marrow donors made up the cohort. All cohort members were sampled while nominally healthy, although unrecorded immune exposures were likely present. The donor was CMV seropositive and was included in the group of 250 to 300 seropositive cohort members. A peripheral blood sample was collected from each donor, and TCR beta sequencing was performed on peripheral blood mononuclear cells. The Qiagen DNeasy Blood Extraction Kit was used to extract genomic DNA from the blood cell samples. A note on this clone: What antigen it recognizes has not been identified. Per-base qualities were not stored, and no clone one base away is much larger.

Receptors were amplified or captured by the immunoSEQ multiplex PCR assay. For the multiplex PCR, a mixture combining 60 forward primers for TCR Vbeta segments and 13 reverse primers for TCR Jbeta segments was used. The CDR3 region of rearranged TCR beta genes was amplified from genomic DNA by a multiplex PCR assay. The Illumina HiSeq System was used to sequence the amplified TCR beta libraries as 87-base-pair reads. The authors processed their data as follows. Across the roughly 670 repertoires, a later analysis counted some 80 million unique TCR beta chains, roughly 11 million of which were shared by at least two donors. Raw reads were error-corrected and collapsed into unique sequences with a nearest-neighbor algorithm that merged closely related sequences to remove PCR and sequencing errors. Alignment of CDR3 sequences to IMGT reference sequences was used to assign V, D and J gene segments. For a sequence to be retained, a match of at least six nucleotides to both a V gene segment and a J gene segment was required. Rearrangements were classified as productive when the CDR3 lacked stop codons and remained in frame with V and J, and all other rearrangements were classified as non-productive. CDR3 was defined by IMGT convention, running from the second conserved V-encoded cysteine to the conserved J-encoded phenylalanine. In an earlier analysis of roughly 580 of the donors, sequences lacking an unambiguous match to a single V gene segment were excluded. In an earlier analysis of 587 of the donors, V segments were called functional above 56.7% productive rearrangements and were called segregating when the between-donor standard deviation exceeded 5%. To diagnose cytomegalovirus status from the catalog of TCR beta chain sequences, a statistical classification framework was built. In a later analysis, V and J genes were assigned by comparing TCR nucleotide sequences against IMGT/GENE-DB human TR gene sequences. Using the TCRdist pipeline, a later analysis assigned CDR3 sequences along with most-parsimonious VDJ recombination scenarios. In a later analysis, each TCR beta chain was defined by its CDR3 amino acid sequence together with its V-gene family, and reads without a unique V-gene family were excluded. As a way to deal with suspected cross-contamination and a sequencing artifact, a later analysis dropped hundreds of nucleotide sequences that were highly shared and had low generation probability. In a later analysis, a clonal expansion index was calculated for each public chain from normalized within-repertoire ranks of inferred template counts. Generation probabilities in a later analysis came from a VDJ recombination model fitted to out-of-frame rearrangements, and those results were checked against IGoR. A later analysis scored TCR-TCR, TCR-HLA and TCR-CMV co-occurrence with hypergeometric tests, applying a repertoire-size bias correction to TCR pairs. To estimate false discovery rates, a later analysis permuted the HLA or CMV assignments 20 times. A later analysis grouped co-occurring TCRs with DBSCAN, adding TCRdist sequence similarity when clustering within HLA-allele-positive subsets. For co-occurrence clustering, repertoires with fewer than 30,000 or more than 120,000 public chains were excluded, along with four or five repertoires with anomalous nucleotide sharing. Drawn from immuneACCESS, this table holds only the in-frame rearrangements with V and J called that TCRdb kept. Clones are partly lost; checked studies trace under half to an unresolved V gene and leave the rest unexplained. Clone size and the V and J calls come from that table; the DNA yielded D and trimming. The sample records about 240,000 clones, roughly 82% of which are singletons. The ten most abundant clones make up 5% to 6% of the sample.

The V and J genes are TRBV5-6 and TRBJ2-5; the junction holds 9 bases that match TRBD1. The sequenced material came from PBMCs. This TCR came from a woman aged 35 to 49 in good health and CMV-seropositive. The CDR3 region: CASSAPGTGYQETQYF. The DNA sequence reads TGTGCCAGCAGCGCTCCCGGGACAGGGTACCAAGAGACCCAGTACTTC.